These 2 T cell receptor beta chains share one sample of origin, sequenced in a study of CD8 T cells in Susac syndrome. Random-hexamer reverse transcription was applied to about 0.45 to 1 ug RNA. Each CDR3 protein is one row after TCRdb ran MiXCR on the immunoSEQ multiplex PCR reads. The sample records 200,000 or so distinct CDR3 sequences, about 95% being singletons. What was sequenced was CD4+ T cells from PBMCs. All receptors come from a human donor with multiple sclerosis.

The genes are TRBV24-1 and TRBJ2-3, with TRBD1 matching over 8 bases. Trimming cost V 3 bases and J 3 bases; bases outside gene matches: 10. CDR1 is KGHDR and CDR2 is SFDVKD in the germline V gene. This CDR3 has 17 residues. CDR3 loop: CATSDQQDRVRTDTQYF. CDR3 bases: TGTGCCACCAGTGATCAACAGGACAGGGTGAGGACAGATACGCAGTATTTT.

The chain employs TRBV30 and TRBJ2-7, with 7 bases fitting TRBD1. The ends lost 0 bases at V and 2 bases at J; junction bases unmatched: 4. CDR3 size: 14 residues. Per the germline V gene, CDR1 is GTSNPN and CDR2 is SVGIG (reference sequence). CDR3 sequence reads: CAWSVGGSTYEQYF. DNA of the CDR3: TGTGCCTGGAGTGTAGGGGGCTCCACCTACGAGCAGTACTTC.